This TCR beta chain is drawn from a study of blood T cell repertoires in COVID-19. Across the whole study: From T cells, B-cell-depleted T cells, or PBMCs came the material, which was cDNA or gDNA.

Source study methods: The authors estimated nucleated cell counts from reference gene primer amplification. The data were produced by immunoSEQ multiplex PCR, yet TCRdb's version contains in-frame clones alone and is incomplete. V, J and clone size derive from that table, while D and trimming were established from the DNA sequence. The sample records 28,000 or so clones, roughly 85% being singletons. A Seattle source enrolled patients during active infection and followed them longitudinally. Germline V gene lookup returns CDR1 SGHAT and CDR2 FQNNGV. The CDR3 sequence is 16 residues long. V lost 6 bases, J lost 0 bases, and 10 bases stayed unmatched.

This chain connects TRBV11-2 to TRBJ1-1; 7 bases align to TRBD1. Sequencing was carried out using peripheral blood. The source of this sequence is a woman aged 80 or over with COVID-19, enrolled during active disease. CDR3 residues: CASRRDSFFMNTEAFF. In nucleotides, the CDR3 is TGTGCCAGCAGAAGGGACAGTTTTTTTATGAACACTGAAGCTTTCTTT.